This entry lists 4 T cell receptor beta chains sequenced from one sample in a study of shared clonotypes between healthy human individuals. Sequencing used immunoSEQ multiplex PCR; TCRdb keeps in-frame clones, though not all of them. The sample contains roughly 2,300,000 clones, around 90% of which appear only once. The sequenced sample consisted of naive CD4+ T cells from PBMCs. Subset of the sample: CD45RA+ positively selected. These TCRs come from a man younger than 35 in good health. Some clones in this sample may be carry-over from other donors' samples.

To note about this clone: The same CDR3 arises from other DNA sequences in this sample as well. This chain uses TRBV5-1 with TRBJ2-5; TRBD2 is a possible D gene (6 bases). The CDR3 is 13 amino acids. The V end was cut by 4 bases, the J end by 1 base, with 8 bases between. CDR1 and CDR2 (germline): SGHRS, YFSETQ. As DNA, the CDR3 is TGCGCCAGCAGCCCGGGACTCCAAGAGACCCAGTACTTC. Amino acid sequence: CASSPGLQETQYF.

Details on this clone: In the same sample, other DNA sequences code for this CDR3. The CDR3 reads CASSSPGSSYEQYF. The CDR3 DNA follows: TGTGCCAGCAGTTCCCCAGGGAGCTCCTACGAGCAGTACTTC. This rearrangement joins TRBV28 to TRBJ2-7; the D gene could be TRBD1 or TRBD2 (5 bases each). The CDR3 extends over 14 amino acids. Deletions cut 4 bases from V and 0 bases from J, with 10 bases between. CDR1 is MDHEN and CDR2 is SYDVKM in the germline V gene.

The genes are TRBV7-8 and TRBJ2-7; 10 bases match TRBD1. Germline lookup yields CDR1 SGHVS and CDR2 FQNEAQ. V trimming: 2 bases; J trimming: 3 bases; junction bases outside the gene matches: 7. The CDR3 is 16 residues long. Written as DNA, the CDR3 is TGTGCCAGCAGCTTAAGGGACAGGGGAATGAACTACGAGCAGTACTTC. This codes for CASSLRDRGMNYEQYF. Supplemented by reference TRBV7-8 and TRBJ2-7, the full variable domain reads GAGVSQSPRYKVAKRGQDVALRCDPISGHVSLFWYQQALGQGPEFLTYFQNEAQLDKSGLPSDRFFAERPEGSVSTLKIQRTQQEDSAVYLCASSLRDRGMNYEQYFGPGTRLTVT.

CDR3 sequence reads: CASSLAEGTGEVTQYF. The CDR3, as DNA: TGTGCCAGCAGCTTAGCCGAAGGGACAGGGGAAGTGACCCAGTACTTC. This chain connects TRBV11-1 to TRBJ2-5; TRBD1 matches 10 bases. This CDR3 region has 16 residues. Germline CDR1 SGHAT, CDR2 FQDESV (reference sequence). V gave up 0 bases and J gave up 7 bases; unmatched junction bases: 8.